This is a list of T cell receptor beta chains from one sample in a study of T cell responses to AZD1222 COVID-19 vaccine. Data came from immunoSEQ multiplex PCR; TCRdb stores just in-frame clones and leaves some out. The sample lists 110,000 to 150,000 clones, around 89% occurring once. This specimen consisted of peripheral blood, obtained on day 0 of AZD1222 vaccination. The receptors were gathered from an adult in good health. Each CDR3 is given with its conserved first and last residue. Fields, in order: clone size, J gene, D gene, V gene, CDR3 DNA, CDR3 protein. A D gene is named only where the DNA matches it firmly. Clone size is given for some rows only: seen once, a few or many times, or a class if the clone is expanded.

abundance: .; j_gene: TRBJ1-2; d_gene: TRBD1; v_gene: TRBV19; CDR3nt: TGTGCCAGTAGTGTCCGGGACAGGGCTAACTATGGCTACACCTTC; CDR3aa: CASSVRDRANYGYTF
abundance: .; j_gene: TRBJ1-6; d_gene: .; v_gene: TRBV6-5; CDR3nt: TGTGCCAGCACCCCACCGGTAGGGGTCCCCCTCCACTTT; CDR3aa: CASTPPVGVPLHF
abundance: medium-sized; j_gene: TRBJ2-7; d_gene: .; v_gene: TRBV9; CDR3nt: TGTGCCAGCAGCCCCCACCCTAGTCGAATCCACGAGCAGTACTTC; CDR3aa: CASSPHPSRIHEQYF
abundance: .; j_gene: TRBJ2-7; d_gene: .; v_gene: TRBV4-3; CDR3nt: TGCGCCAGCAGCCAGAGCACTTCCTACGAGCAGTACTTC; CDR3aa: CASSQSTSYEQYF
abundance: .; j_gene: TRBJ2-7; d_gene: .; v_gene: TRBV19; CDR3nt: TGTGCCAGTAGTCCCGGACGGGGGCCCTACGAGCAGTACTTC; CDR3aa: CASSPGRGPYEQYF
abundance: .; j_gene: TRBJ1-6; d_gene: TRBD1; v_gene: TRBV7-9; CDR3nt: TGTGCCAGCAGCTTAGCCGGGACAGCCGGATCACCCCTCCACTTT; CDR3aa: CASSLAGTAGSPLHF
abundance: .; j_gene: TRBJ2-5; d_gene: .; v_gene: TRBV28; CDR3nt: TGTGCCAGCAGTTGGGACCAGCAAGAGACCCAGTACTTC; CDR3aa: CASSWDQQETQYF
abundance: .; j_gene: TRBJ2-3; d_gene: .; v_gene: TRBV28; CDR3nt: TGTGCCAGCAGTTTATACATCCAGGGCTATCCACCACCAGATACGCAGTATTTT; CDR3aa: CASSLYIQGYPPPDTQYF
abundance: .; j_gene: TRBJ1-2; d_gene: .; v_gene: TRBV27; CDR3nt: TGTGCCAGCAGTTCATTTCTCCGGGGGGACTATGGCTACACCTTC; CDR3aa: CASSSFLRGDYGYTF
abundance: .; j_gene: TRBJ1-1; d_gene: .; v_gene: TRBV19; CDR3nt: TGTGCCAGTAGACCCCCAGGGCAGGCCCCAAGTGAAGCTTTCTTT; CDR3aa: CASRPPGQAPSEAFF
abundance: .; j_gene: TRBJ2-7; d_gene: TRBD1; v_gene: TRBV7-2; CDR3nt: TGTGCCAGCAGTCCCTACGGGACAGGGACCTACGAGCAGTACTTC; CDR3aa: CASSPYGTGTYEQYF
abundance: .; j_gene: TRBJ2-7; d_gene: .; v_gene: TRBV7-2; CDR3nt: TGTGCCAGCAGCTTCAGGAGCTCCTACGAGCAGTACTTC; CDR3aa: CASSFRSSYEQYF
abundance: .; j_gene: TRBJ1-1; d_gene: .; v_gene: TRBV5-6; CDR3nt: TGTGCCAGCAGCTTGGTAAATGAAGCTTTCTTT; CDR3aa: CASSLVNEAFF
abundance: .; j_gene: TRBJ2-3; d_gene: .; v_gene: TRBV29-1; CDR3nt: TGCAGCGTTCGGGCCGGGACCACAGATACGCAGTATTTT; CDR3aa: CSVRAGTTDTQYF
abundance: few; j_gene: TRBJ2-7; d_gene: TRBD1; v_gene: TRBV5-1; CDR3nt: TGCGCCAGCAGAACAACCGGGACAGGGGGCGGAGAGCAGTACTTC; CDR3aa: CASRTTGTGGGEQYF
abundance: .; j_gene: TRBJ2-3; d_gene: .; v_gene: TRBV30; CDR3nt: TGTGCCTGGAGTGTATCAGCTTTAGGCGCAGATACGCAGTATTTT; CDR3aa: CAWSVSALGADTQYF
abundance: .; j_gene: TRBJ2-3; d_gene: TRBD1; v_gene: TRBV24-1; CDR3nt: TGTGCCACCAGTGATTCCGGACAGGGGCCAGATACGCAGTATTTT; CDR3aa: CATSDSGQGPDTQYF
abundance: .; j_gene: TRBJ2-5; d_gene: .; v_gene: TRBV2; CDR3nt: TGTGCCAGCAGTGAACGTAGAGGGGGAGAGACCCAGTACTTC; CDR3aa: CASSERRGGETQYF
abundance: .; j_gene: TRBJ1-2; d_gene: .; v_gene: TRBV23-1; CDR3nt: TGCGCCAGCAGTCAATCGGGCAGGCAGATGACCTTTAACTATGGCTACACCTTC; CDR3aa: CASSQSGRQMTFNYGYTF
abundance: .; j_gene: TRBJ2-1; d_gene: TRBD2; v_gene: TRBV7-3; CDR3nt: TGTGCCAGCAGCTTGATAGCGGGAGCTAGGTACAATGAGCAGTTCTTC; CDR3aa: CASSLIAGARYNEQFF
abundance: .; j_gene: TRBJ2-7; d_gene: .; v_gene: TRBV3-1/TRBV3-2; CDR3nt: TGTGCCAGCAGCCCGTGGGGGAGCGGTTACGAGCAGTACTTC; CDR3aa: CASSPWGSGYEQYF
abundance: .; j_gene: TRBJ1-4; d_gene: .; v_gene: TRBV12-3/TRBV12-4; CDR3nt: TGTGCCAGCACCGGGGACTTCGGCGAAAAACTGTTTTTT; CDR3aa: CASTGDFGEKLFF
abundance: .; j_gene: TRBJ2-7; d_gene: .; v_gene: TRBV4-1; CDR3nt: TGCGCCAGCAGCCAAGAAGGCCAAGGTTACTACGAGCAGTACTTC; CDR3aa: CASSQEGQGYYEQYF
abundance: once; j_gene: TRBJ1-1; d_gene: .; v_gene: TRBV19; CDR3nt: TGTGCCAGTAGTATAGGGGCAGGGGCAAGCACTGAAGCTTTCTTT; CDR3aa: CASSIGAGASTEAFF
abundance: .; j_gene: TRBJ1-2; d_gene: .; v_gene: TRBV28; CDR3nt: TGTGCCAGCAGTTTATTAGGCAACAACTATGGCTACACCTTC; CDR3aa: CASSLLGNNYGYTF
abundance: .; j_gene: TRBJ2-2; d_gene: .; v_gene: TRBV29-1; CDR3nt: TGCAGCGTTGAAGCGGGGCCCTACACCGGGGAGCTGTTTTTT; CDR3aa: CSVEAGPYTGELFF
abundance: .; j_gene: TRBJ2-1; d_gene: TRBD2; v_gene: TRBV4-2; CDR3nt: TGTGCCAGCAGCCTCAACCGGGGGACTAGCGGGCTGTACAATGAGCAGTTCTTC; CDR3aa: CASSLNRGTSGLYNEQFF
abundance: .; j_gene: TRBJ2-1; d_gene: TRBD1; v_gene: TRBV13; CDR3nt: TGTGCCAGCAGCGCACGGACAGGGCTAGCGACGACGTTTCCCCATGAGCAGTTCTTC; CDR3aa: CASSARTGLATTFPHEQFF
abundance: once; j_gene: TRBJ1-6; d_gene: TRBD1; v_gene: TRBV4-2; CDR3nt: TGTGCCAGCAGCCAAGCAGGGGGCCATTCACCCCTCCACTTT; CDR3aa: CASSQAGGHSPLHF
abundance: few; j_gene: TRBJ1-2; d_gene: .; v_gene: TRBV7-2; CDR3nt: TGTGCCAGCAGCCCTTCATTTTATGGCTACACCTTC; CDR3aa: CASSPSFYGYTF
abundance: .; j_gene: TRBJ1-4; d_gene: .; v_gene: TRBV6-2/TRBV6-3; CDR3nt: TGTGCCAGCAGTTACGGCGGGGCCGGGGGTGAAAAGCTGTTTTTT; CDR3aa: CASSYGGAGGEKLFF
abundance: .; j_gene: TRBJ2-3; d_gene: TRBD1; v_gene: TRBV7-9; CDR3nt: TGTGCCAGCAGCTTTCGGGACAGTTTCACAGATACGCAGTATTTT; CDR3aa: CASSFRDSFTDTQYF
abundance: .; j_gene: TRBJ1-2; d_gene: .; v_gene: TRBV6-5; CDR3nt: TGTGCCAGCGCTTGGAAGGAAAACTATGGCTACACCTTC; CDR3aa: CASAWKENYGYTF
abundance: once; j_gene: TRBJ2-7; d_gene: .; v_gene: TRBV5-1; CDR3nt: TGCGCCAGCAGCTTATTCACCCTACAACCGAGTTTCTCCTACGAGCAGTACTTC; CDR3aa: CASSLFTLQPSFSYEQYF
abundance: .; j_gene: TRBJ2-2; d_gene: .; v_gene: TRBV5-1; CDR3nt: TGCGCCAGCAGCTTGGCCCCAGGTGGCACCGGGGAGCTGTTTTTT; CDR3aa: CASSLAPGGTGELFF
abundance: .; j_gene: TRBJ2-2; d_gene: TRBD1; v_gene: TRBV7-9; CDR3nt: TGTGCCAGCAGCCCGGACAGGAGCACCGGGGAGCTGTTTTTT; CDR3aa: CASSPDRSTGELFF
abundance: .; j_gene: TRBJ2-5; d_gene: TRBD2; v_gene: TRBV7-3; CDR3nt: TGTGCCAGCAGCTTAAGGGGGAGGCGGGAGGCCGGGGAGACCCAGTACTTC; CDR3aa: CASSLRGRREAGETQYF